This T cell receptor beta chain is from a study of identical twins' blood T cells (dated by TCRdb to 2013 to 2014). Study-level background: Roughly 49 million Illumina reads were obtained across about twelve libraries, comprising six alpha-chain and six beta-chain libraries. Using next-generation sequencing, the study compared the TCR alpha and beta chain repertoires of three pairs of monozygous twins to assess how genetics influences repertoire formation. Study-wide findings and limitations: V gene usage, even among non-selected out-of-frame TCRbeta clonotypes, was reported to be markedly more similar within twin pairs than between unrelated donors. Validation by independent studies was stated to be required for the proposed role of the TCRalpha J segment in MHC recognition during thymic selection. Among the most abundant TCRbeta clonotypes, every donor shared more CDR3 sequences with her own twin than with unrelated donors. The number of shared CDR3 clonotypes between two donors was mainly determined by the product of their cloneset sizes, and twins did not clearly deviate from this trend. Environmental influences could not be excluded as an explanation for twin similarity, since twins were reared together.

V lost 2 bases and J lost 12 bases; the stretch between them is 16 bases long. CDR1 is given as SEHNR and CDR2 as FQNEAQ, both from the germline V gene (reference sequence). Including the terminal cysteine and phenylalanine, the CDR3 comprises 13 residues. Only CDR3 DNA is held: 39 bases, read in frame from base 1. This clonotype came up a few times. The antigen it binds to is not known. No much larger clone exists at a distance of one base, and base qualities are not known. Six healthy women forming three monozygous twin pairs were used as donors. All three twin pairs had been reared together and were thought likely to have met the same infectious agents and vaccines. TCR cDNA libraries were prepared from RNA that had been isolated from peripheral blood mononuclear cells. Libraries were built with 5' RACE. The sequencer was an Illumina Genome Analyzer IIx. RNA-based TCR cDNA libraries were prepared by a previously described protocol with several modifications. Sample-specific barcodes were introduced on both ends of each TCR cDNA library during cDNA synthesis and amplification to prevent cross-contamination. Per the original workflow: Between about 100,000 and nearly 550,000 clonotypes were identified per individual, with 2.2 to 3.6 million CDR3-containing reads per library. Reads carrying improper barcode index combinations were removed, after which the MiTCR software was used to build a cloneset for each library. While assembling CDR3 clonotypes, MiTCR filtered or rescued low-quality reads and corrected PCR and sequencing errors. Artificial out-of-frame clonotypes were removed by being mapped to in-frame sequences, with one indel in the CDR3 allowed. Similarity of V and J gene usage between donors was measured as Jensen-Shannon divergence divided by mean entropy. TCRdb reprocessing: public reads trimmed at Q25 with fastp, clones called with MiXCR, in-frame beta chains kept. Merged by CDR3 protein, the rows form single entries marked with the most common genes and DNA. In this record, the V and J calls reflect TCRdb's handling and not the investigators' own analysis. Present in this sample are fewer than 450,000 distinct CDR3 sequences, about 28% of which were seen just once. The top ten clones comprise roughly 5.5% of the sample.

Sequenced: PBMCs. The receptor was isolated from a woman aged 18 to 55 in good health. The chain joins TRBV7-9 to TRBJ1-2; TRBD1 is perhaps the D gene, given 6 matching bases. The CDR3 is CASSLIGGAFHTF. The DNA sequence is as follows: TGTGCCAGCAGCTTAATCGGGGGCGCATTTCACACCTTC.